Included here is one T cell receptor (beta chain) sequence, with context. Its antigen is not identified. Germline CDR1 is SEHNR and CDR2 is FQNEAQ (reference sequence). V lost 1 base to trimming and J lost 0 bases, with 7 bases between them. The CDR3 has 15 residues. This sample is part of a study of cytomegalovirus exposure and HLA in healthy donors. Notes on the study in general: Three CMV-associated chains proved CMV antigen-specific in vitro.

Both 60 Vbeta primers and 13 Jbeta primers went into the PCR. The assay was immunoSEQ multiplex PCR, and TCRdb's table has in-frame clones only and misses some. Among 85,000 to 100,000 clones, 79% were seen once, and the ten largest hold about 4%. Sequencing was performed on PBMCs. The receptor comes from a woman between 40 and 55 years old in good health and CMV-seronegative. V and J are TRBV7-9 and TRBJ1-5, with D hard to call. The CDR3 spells CASSLDNYSNQPQHF. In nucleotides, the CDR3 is TGTGCCAGCAGCTTAGACAATTATAGCAATCAGCCCCAGCATTTT.